This TCR beta chain derives from a study of T cell repertoires in cytomegalovirus infection. Across the whole study: Public TCR beta signatures provided an indication of both CMV infection and a matching HLA type. Points from the study as a whole: Adding up the frequency of public TCR beta families identified people who carried CMV plus the relevant HLA.

This clonotype was observed a few times. Its matching antigen is unknown. TCRdb re-called the reads with MiXCR, one entry per CDR3 protein. Counted here are more than 200,000 distinct CDR3 sequences, roughly 10% occurring once; the ten biggest clones make up approximately 15%. V lost 1 base, J lost 2 bases, and 12 bases lay in between. The germline gives CDR1 LNHDA, CDR2 SQIVND (reference sequence). This CDR3 has 16 residues. The source is a human donor in good health (CMV status not recorded). Some clones in this sample may be carry-over from other donors' samples. This chain connects TRBV19 to TRBJ1-3, with a tentative D call TRBD1 (6 bases). The sample was PBMCs. This chain's CDR3 is CASSIGRGPPGNTIYF. CDR3 DNA sequence: TGTGCCAGTAGTATAGGACGGGGGCCGCCTGGAAACACCATATATTTT. Supplemented by reference TRBV19 and TRBJ1-3, the full variable domain reads DGGITQSPKYLFRKEGQNVTLSCEQNLNHDAMYWYRQDPGQGLRLIYYSQIVNDFQKGDIAEGYSVSREKKESFPLTVTSAQKNPTAFYLCASSIGRGPPGNTIYFGEGSWLTVV.